A single sample is the source of the 24 T cell receptor beta chains below, sequenced in a study of shared clonotypes between healthy human individuals. Data came from immunoSEQ multiplex PCR; TCRdb stores just in-frame clones and leaves some out. This table has a few hundred thousand clones, around 97% appearing once. The sample taken for sequencing was naive CD4+ T cells sorted from blood. The sample's subset: CD45RA+ positively selected. Receptors were obtained from a woman in her 30s in good health.

This sequence joins TRBV18 and TRBJ2-2, with D perhaps given as TRBD1 or TRBD2 (5 bases each). The V gene lost 3 bases and the J gene lost 0 bases, with 8 bases spanning the gap. The CDR3 totals 15 residues. Germline V lookup: CDR1 KGHSH, CDR2 LQKENI. The CDR3: CASSPLGPNTGELFF. The CDR3, as DNA: TGTGCCAGCTCACCCCTGGGACCGAACACCGGGGAGCTGTTTTTT. The full variable domain, completed using reference TRBV18 and TRBJ2-2, is NAGVMQNPRHLVRRRGQEARLRCSPMKGHSHVYWYRQLPEEGLKFMVYLQKENIIDESGMPKERFSAEFPKEGPSILRIQQVVRGDSAAYFCASSPLGPNTGELFFGEGSRLTVL.

This chain links TRBV7-8 with TRBJ2-5; possible D gene TRBD2, 5 bases. The CDR3 totals 14 residues. Deletions cut 3 bases from V and 6 bases from J, with 14 bases between. CDR1 is SGHVS and CDR2 is FQNEAQ in the germline V gene. The CDR3 nucleotides read TGTGCCAGCAGCTTGGAGGCCCGTGGGAAGACCCAGTACTTC. This translates into CASSLEARGKTQYF.

The chain recombines TRBV28 with TRBJ2-7; 11 positions match TRBD2. The CDR3 consists of 14 residues. In germline, CDR1 is MDHEN, CDR2 SYDVKM. The ends lost 8 bases at V and 2 bases at J; junction bases unmatched: 5. This CDR3 reads CASGTSGGPYEQYF. The CDR3 bases are TGTGCCAGCGGGACTAGCGGAGGACCCTACGAGCAGTACTTC. The full variable domain, with the rest looked up from reference TRBV28 and TRBJ2-7, is DVKVTQSSRYLVKRTGEKVFLECVQDMDHENMFWYRQDPGLGLRLIYFSYDVKMKEKGDIPEGYSVSREKKERFSLILESASTNQTSMYLCASGTSGGPYEQYFGPGTRLTVT.

The V call is TRBV2, the J call TRBJ1-4; D remains ambiguous. The CDR3 extends over 13 amino acids. Per germline, CDR1 SNHLY and CDR2 FYNNEI. Trimming shortened V by 8 bases and J by 2 bases, and 9 bases separated the two germline ends. The CDR3 here is CASCLRTNEKLFF. For the CDR3, the DNA is TGTGCCAGCTGCTTGCGGACTAATGAAAAACTGTTTTTT.

This chain connects TRBV28 to TRBJ2-5; TRBD1 is a possible D gene (5 bases). The J call may be faulty, since TRBJ2-7 better matches the DNA end. The CDR3 is 12 amino acids. CDR1 and CDR2 (germline): MDHEN, SYDVKM. DNA for the CDR3: TGTGCCAGCAGTTTCGGACAAGGCGAGCAGTACTTC. This codes for CASSFGQGEQYF.

V is TRBV7-9 and J is TRBJ1-1; 7 bases are a match to TRBD1. With V trimmed by 5 bases and J by 5 bases, 14 bases remained unmatched. The CDR3 loop spans 16 amino acids. Germline V gene data show CDR1 as SEHNR and CDR2 as FQNEAQ (reference sequence). The DNA for the CDR3 is TGTGCCAGCAGCCCAGCCATAGCAGGGGGAAGAACTGAAGCTTTCTTT. It yields the protein CASSPAIAGGRTEAFF.

This sequence joins TRBV19 and TRBJ1-5; 9 bases fit TRBD1. The CDR3 has 16 residues. The ends lost 3 bases at V and 6 bases at J; junction bases unmatched: 9. Germline assignment: CDR1 LNHDA and CDR2 SQIVND (reference sequence). CDR3 sequence: CASSIPSGQGFQPQHF. The DNA for the CDR3 is TGTGCCAGTAGTATCCCATCGGGACAGGGATTTCAGCCCCAGCATTTT.

In its sample, this clone was seen a few times. The chain combines TRBV5-4 with TRBJ2-7, with 13 bases fitting TRBD2. CDR1 SGHNT and CDR2 YYREEE come from the germline V gene (reference sequence). Unmatched junction bases numbered 3, after V lost 4 bases and J lost 2 bases. The CDR3 is 15 residues long. The CDR3 protein is CASSQGLAGAYEQYF. The CDR3 DNA sequence: TGTGCCAGCAGCCAAGGACTAGCGGGAGCCTACGAGCAGTACTTC.

This chain uses TRBV18 with TRBJ1-4; D is unclear. Germline CDR1 is KGHSH and CDR2 is LQKENI. V lost 3 bases, J lost 0 bases, and 14 bases lay in between. The CDR3 sequence is 17 residues long. In DNA form, the CDR3 reads TGTGCCAGCTCACCCTTTTCAGGCCCTGCAACTAATGAAAAACTGTTTTTT. Translated, it gives CASSPFSGPATNEKLFF.

V gene TRBV10-1 combines with J gene TRBJ1-5; TRBD1 matches at 7 bases. The germline V gene has CDR1 WNHNN and CDR2 SYGVQD (reference sequence). The V segment lost 7 bases and the J segment 4 bases; nucleotides outside the gene matches: 19. The length of the CDR3 is 18 residues. CDR3 in DNA: TGCGCCAGCATCGGACCCCGGGACAGTAGTAGTTGGAATCAGCCCCAGCATTTT. Protein product: CASIGPRDSSSWNQPQHF.

The chain recombines TRBV7-9 with TRBJ1-1; D is undetermined. V was shortened by 1 base and J by 3 bases, with 9 bases between the two germline ends. Germline CDR1 and CDR2: SEHNR and FQNEAQ (reference sequence). The CDR3 runs 14 residues. CDR3 DNA sequence: TGTGCCAGCAGCTTAGATGGCGGGGACACTGAAGCTTTCTTT. As protein: CASSLDGGDTEAFF. Supplemented by reference TRBV7-9 and TRBJ1-1, the full variable domain reads DTGVSQNPRHKITKRGQNVTFRCDPISEHNRLYWYRQTLGQGPEFLTYFQNEAQLEKSRLLSDRFSAERPKGSFSTLEIQRTEQGDSAMYLCASSLDGGDTEAFFGQGTRLTVV.

The rearrangement joins TRBV29-1 to TRBJ2-7; 9 nucleotides match TRBD1. CDR1 is SQVTM and CDR2 is ANQGSEA in the germline V gene. Trimming took 7 bases from V and 6 from J; bases not matched to a gene: 10. This CDR3 has 13 amino acids. CDR3 nucleotide sequence: TGCAGCGGGTCACAGGGGGCCCTCGGCGAGCAGTACTTC. It specifies CSGSQGALGEQYF.

This chain uses TRBV4-2 with TRBJ1-1; D possibly corresponds to TRBD1 (6 bases). V was shortened by 4 bases and J by 3 bases, with 21 bases between the two germline ends. From germline, CDR1 is LGHNA and CDR2 YNFKEQ. The CDR3 loop spans 17 amino acids. CDR3 in DNA: TGTGCCAGCAGCCGGGAGGGCCCAGGGGACACCTACACTGAAGCTTTCTTT. The encoded protein is CASSREGPGDTYTEAFF.

The chain has TRBV5-1 and TRBJ2-7, with TRBD1 matching 8 bases. V gave up 4 bases and J gave up 4 bases; unmatched junction bases: 7. CDR3 length equals 14 residues. Germline V lookup: CDR1 SGHRS, CDR2 YFSETQ. CDR3 residues: CASSRGQGSYEQYF. The CDR3 nucleotides are TGCGCCAGCAGCCGTGGACAGGGATCGTACGAGCAGTACTTC. Full variable domain (outside the CDR3, taken from reference TRBV5-1 and TRBJ2-7): KAGVTQTPRYLIKTRGQQVTLSCSPISGHRSVSWYQQTPGQGLQFLFEYFSETQRNKGNFPGRFSGRQFSNSRSEMNVSTLELGDSALYLCASSRGQGSYEQYFGPGTRLTVT.

The chain links TRBV4-1 to TRBJ1-4, with 7 bases fitting TRBD1. CDR1 is MGHRA, CDR2 YSYEKL, per germline. This CDR3 comprises 15 residues. With 5 bases clipped from V and 14 bases from J, the junction kept 17 bases outside the gene matches. CDR3 region: CASSDAAQGSSKLFF. The CDR3 coding sequence is TGCGCCAGCAGCGACGCCGCACAGGGGTCATCGAAGCTGTTTTTT.

The CDR3 protein is CASSWAGRAETQYF. CDR3 DNA: TGTGCCAGCAGTTGGGCGGGGCGGGCCGAGACCCAGTACTTC. This sequence joins TRBV27 and TRBJ2-5; D is perhaps TRBD2 (6 bases). V lost 4 bases and J 5 bases, leaving 14 bases between the germline ends. This CDR3 contains 14 residues. The germline gives CDR1 MNHEY, CDR2 SMNVEV (reference sequence).

The genes are TRBV6-1 and TRBJ1-2, with D possibly matching TRBD1 (6 bases). CDR1 MNHNS and CDR2 SASEGT come from the germline V gene. The CDR3 is 13 amino acids. V was pared by 7 bases and J by 7 bases, with 16 bases between. The CDR3 DNA follows: TGTGCCAGCAAAGAAGGGACAAAAGCTGGCTACACCTTC. Amino acids: CASKEGTKAGYTF.

The J gene is TRBJ2-1, the V gene TRBV7-2, with 7 bases lining up with TRBD2. V lost 6 bases to trimming and J lost 2 bases; unmatched junction nucleotides: 13. There are 17 residues in the CDR3. Germline-derived CDR1 and CDR2 are SGHTA and FQGNSA. DNA of the CDR3: TGTGCCAGCAGTCTACAATCGGCTAGCGGTGCCTACAATGAGCAGTTCTTC. Translation gives CASSLQSASGAYNEQFF.

The chain carries TRBV5-1 and TRBJ2-7; either TRBD1 or TRBD2 may supply D (5 bases each). CDR1 and CDR2 from the germline V gene are SGHRS and YFSETQ. This CDR3 region has 15 residues. Deletions cut 4 bases from V and 4 bases from J, with 18 bases between. The CDR3 reads CASSPLSGPLYEQYF. CDR3 coding DNA: TGCGCCAGCAGCCCGCTCTCGGGACCTTTATACGAGCAGTACTTC.

The chain employs TRBV18 and TRBJ1-1; possibly TRBD1 for D (5 bases). Germline values: CDR1 KGHSH, CDR2 LQKENI. Trimming removed 4 bases from V and 5 bases from J, with 11 bases in between. The CDR3 runs to 13 residues. CDR3 residues: CASSRWDGTEAFF. CDR3 sequence (DNA): TGTGCCAGCTCACGATGGGACGGTACTGAAGCTTTCTTT.

The chain is built from TRBV5-4 and TRBJ2-3; 14 nucleotides align to TRBD2. With V trimmed by 4 bases and J by 1 base, 2 bases remained unmatched. The CDR3 totals 16 residues. Germline CDR1 SGHNT, CDR2 YYREEE (reference sequence). The CDR3 spells CASSGGLAGGTDTQYF. In nucleotides, the CDR3 is TGTGCCAGCAGCGGGGGACTAGCGGGAGGCACAGATACGCAGTATTTT.

V gene TRBV25-1 combines with J gene TRBJ2-1; a weak D match, TRBD1 (5 bases). V lost 6 bases, J lost 1 base, and 22 bases lay in between. Looked up from germline, CDR1 is MGHDK and CDR2 is SYGVNS. The CDR3 is 18 amino acids. The CDR3 region has the DNA TGTGCCAGCAGCGCTCAAGGGGAATCCCTCCAGTCCTACAATGAGCAGTTCTTC. Protein: CASSAQGESLQSYNEQFF.

This chain uses TRBV7-8 with TRBJ2-7; 14 bases match TRBD2. V lost 4 bases, J lost 6 bases, and 2 bases stayed unmatched. The CDR3 contains 14 residues. Germline CDR1 is SGHVS and CDR2 is FQNEAQ. The CDR3, as DNA: TGTGCCAGCAGCTCGGGGACTAGCGGGGGCGAGCAGTACTTC. Its protein is CASSSGTSGGEQYF.

This clone was seen just once. The rearrangement uses TRBV30 and TRBJ2-7; possible D gene TRBD1, 5 bases. Germline V gene sequence: CDR1 GTSNPN, CDR2 SVGIG (reference sequence). This CDR3 is built from 13 residues. V gave up 4 bases and J gave up 3 bases, with 13 bases separating them. CDR3: CAWTPGSRYEQYF. The CDR3, as DNA: TGTGCCTGGACCCCAGGGTCGCGCTACGAGCAGTACTTC.